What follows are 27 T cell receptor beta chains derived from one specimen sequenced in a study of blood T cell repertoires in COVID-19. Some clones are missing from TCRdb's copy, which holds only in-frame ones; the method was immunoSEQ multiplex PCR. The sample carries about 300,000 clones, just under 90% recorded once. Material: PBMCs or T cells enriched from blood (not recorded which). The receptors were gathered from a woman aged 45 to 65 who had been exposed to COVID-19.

The CDR3 loop is CASSPGTSGGKYSSYNEQFF. The CDR3 region has the DNA TGCGCCAGCAGCCCGGGGACTAGCGGGGGAAAATACAGCTCCTACAATGAGCAGTTCTTC. The genes are TRBV5-1 and TRBJ2-1; TRBD2 matches 14 bases. This CDR3 comprises 20 residues. Germline V gene lookup returns CDR1 SGHRS and CDR2 YFSETQ. V lost 4 bases and J lost 0; bases outside the gene matches: 12. Filled out from reference TRBV5-1 and TRBJ2-1, the complete variable domain reads KAGVTQTPRYLIKTRGQQVTLSCSPISGHRSVSWYQQTPGQGLQFLFEYFSETQRNKGNFPGRFSGRQFSNSRSEMNVSTLELGDSALYLCASSPGTSGGKYSSYNEQFFGPGTRLTVL.

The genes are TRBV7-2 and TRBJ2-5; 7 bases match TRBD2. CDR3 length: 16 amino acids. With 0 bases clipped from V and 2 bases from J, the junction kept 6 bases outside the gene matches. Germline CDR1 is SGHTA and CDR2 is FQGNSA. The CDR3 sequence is CASSLAWLAAQETQYF. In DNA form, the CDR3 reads TGTGCCAGCAGCTTAGCATGGCTAGCGGCACAAGAGACCCAGTACTTC.

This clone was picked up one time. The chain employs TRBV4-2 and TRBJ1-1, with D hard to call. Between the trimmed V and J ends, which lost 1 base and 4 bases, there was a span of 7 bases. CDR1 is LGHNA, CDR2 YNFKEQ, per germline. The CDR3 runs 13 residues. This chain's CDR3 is CASSQAEVTEAFF. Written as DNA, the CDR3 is TGTGCCAGCAGCCAAGCTGAGGTCACTGAAGCTTTCTTT.

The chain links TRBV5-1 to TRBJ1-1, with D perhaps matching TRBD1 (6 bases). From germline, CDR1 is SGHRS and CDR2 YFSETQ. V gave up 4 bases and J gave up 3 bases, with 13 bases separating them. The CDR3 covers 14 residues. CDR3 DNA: TGCGCCAGCAGCCCATCAGGGGATGACACTGAAGCTTTCTTT. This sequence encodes CASSPSGDDTEAFF. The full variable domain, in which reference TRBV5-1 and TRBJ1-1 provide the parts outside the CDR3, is KAGVTQTPRYLIKTRGQQVTLSCSPISGHRSVSWYQQTPGQGLQFLFEYFSETQRNKGNFPGRFSGRQFSNSRSEMNVSTLELGDSALYLCASSPSGDDTEAFFGQGTRLTVV.

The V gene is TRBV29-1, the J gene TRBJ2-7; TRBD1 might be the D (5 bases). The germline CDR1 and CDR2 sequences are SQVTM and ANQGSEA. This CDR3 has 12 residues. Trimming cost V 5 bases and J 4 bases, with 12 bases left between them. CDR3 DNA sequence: TGCAGCGTTCGACAGTCACAATACGAGCAGTACTTC. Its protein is CSVRQSQYEQYF.

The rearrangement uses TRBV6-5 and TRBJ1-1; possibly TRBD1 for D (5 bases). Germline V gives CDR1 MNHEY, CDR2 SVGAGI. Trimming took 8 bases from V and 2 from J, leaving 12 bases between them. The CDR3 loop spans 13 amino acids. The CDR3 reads CASGGRGNTEAFF. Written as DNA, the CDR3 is TGTGCCAGCGGCGGAAGGGGAAACACTGAAGCTTTCTTT.

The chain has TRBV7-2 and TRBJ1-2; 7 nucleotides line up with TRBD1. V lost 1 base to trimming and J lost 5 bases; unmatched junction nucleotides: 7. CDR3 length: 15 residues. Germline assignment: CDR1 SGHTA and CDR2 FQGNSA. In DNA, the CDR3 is TGTGCCAGCAGCTTAGGGACAGGTCAGGGTTATGGCTACACCTTC. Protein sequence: CASSLGTGQGYGYTF.

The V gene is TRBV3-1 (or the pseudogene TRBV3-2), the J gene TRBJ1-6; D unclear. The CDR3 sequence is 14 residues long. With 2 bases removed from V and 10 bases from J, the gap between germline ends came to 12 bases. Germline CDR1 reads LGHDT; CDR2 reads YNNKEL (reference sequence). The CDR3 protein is CASSQSGFGSPLHF. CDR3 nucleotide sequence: TGTGCCAGCAGCCAATCGGGTTTTGGCTCACCCCTCCACTTT.

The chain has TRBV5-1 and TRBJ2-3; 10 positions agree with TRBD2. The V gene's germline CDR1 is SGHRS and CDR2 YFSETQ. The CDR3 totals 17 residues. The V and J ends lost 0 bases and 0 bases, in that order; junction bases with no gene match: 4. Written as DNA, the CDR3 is TGCGCCAGCAGCTTGGTCCCGACTAGCGGGAGCACAGATACGCAGTATTTT. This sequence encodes CASSLVPTSGSTDTQYF. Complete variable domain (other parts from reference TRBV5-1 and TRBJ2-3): KAGVTQTPRYLIKTRGQQVTLSCSPISGHRSVSWYQQTPGQGLQFLFEYFSETQRNKGNFPGRFSGRQFSNSRSEMNVSTLELGDSALYLCASSLVPTSGSTDTQYFGPGTRLTVL.

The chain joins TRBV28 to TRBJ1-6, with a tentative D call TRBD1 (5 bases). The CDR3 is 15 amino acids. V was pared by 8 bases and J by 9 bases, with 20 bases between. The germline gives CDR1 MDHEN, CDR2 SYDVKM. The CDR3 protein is CASGWDWRSGSPLHF. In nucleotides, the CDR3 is TGTGCCAGCGGGTGGGACTGGAGGTCTGGTTCACCCCTCCACTTT. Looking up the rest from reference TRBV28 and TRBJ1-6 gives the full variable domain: DVKVTQSSRYLVKRTGEKVFLECVQDMDHENMFWYRQDPGLGLRLIYFSYDVKMKEKGDIPEGYSVSREKKERFSLILESASTNQTSMYLCASGWDWRSGSPLHFGNGTRLTVT.

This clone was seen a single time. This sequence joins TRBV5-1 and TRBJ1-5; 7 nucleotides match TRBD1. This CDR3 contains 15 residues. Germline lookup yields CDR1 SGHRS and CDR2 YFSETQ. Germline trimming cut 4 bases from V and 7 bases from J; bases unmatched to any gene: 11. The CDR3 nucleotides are TGCGCCAGCAGCCCCGGGACAGCCTCGGGGCAGCCCCAGCATTTT. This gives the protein CASSPGTASGQPQHF.

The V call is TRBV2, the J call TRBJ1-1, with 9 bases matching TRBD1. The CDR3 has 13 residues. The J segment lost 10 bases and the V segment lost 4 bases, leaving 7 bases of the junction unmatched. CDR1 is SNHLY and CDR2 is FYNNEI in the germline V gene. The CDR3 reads CASSGVRQGVAFF. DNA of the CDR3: TGTGCCAGCAGTGGAGTAAGACAGGGGGTAGCTTTCTTT. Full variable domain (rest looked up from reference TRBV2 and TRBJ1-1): EPEVTQTPSHQVTQMGQEVILRCVPISNHLYFYWYRQILGQKVEFLVSFYNNEISEKSEIFDDQFSVERPDGSNFTLKIRSTKLEDSAMYFCASSGVRQGVAFFGQGTRLTVV.

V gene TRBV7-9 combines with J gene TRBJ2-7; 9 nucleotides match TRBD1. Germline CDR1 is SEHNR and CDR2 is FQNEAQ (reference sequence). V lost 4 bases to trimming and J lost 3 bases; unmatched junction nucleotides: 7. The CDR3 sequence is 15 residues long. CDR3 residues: CASSYNRDRDYEQYF. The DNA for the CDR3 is TGTGCCAGCAGCTACAACCGGGACAGGGACTACGAGCAGTACTTC.

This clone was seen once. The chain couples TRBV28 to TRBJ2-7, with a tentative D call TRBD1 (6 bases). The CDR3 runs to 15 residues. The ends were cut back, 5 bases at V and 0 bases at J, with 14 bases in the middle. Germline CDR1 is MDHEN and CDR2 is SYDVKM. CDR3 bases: TGTGCCAGCAGTAACTACCCGGACAGCTCCTACGAGCAGTACTTC. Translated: CASSNYPDSSYEQYF.

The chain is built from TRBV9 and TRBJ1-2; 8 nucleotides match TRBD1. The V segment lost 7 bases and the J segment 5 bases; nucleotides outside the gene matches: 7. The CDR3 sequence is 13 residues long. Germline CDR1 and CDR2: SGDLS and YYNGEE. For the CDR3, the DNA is TGTGCCAGCCATGGGAGGACAGGGTATGGCTACACCTTC. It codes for CASHGRTGYGYTF.

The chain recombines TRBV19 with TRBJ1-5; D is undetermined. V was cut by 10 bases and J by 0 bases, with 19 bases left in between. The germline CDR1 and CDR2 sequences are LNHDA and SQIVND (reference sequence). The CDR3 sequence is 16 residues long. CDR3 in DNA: TGTGCCACTAGCTTGAGTCCTTATTATAGCAATCAGCCCCAGCATTTT. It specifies CATSLSPYYSNQPQHF.

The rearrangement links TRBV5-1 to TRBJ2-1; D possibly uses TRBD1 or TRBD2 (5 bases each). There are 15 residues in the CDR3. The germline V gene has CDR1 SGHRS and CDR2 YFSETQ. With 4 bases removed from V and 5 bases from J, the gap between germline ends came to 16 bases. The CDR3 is CASSMGDDSDNEQFF. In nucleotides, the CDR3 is TGCGCCAGCAGCATGGGAGATGACAGTGACAATGAGCAGTTCTTC.

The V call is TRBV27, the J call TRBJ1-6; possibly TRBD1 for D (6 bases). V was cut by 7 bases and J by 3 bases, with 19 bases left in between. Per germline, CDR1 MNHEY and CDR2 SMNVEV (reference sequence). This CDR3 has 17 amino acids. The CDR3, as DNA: TGTGCCAGCACTCGGGGGGCCGCTACAAACTATAATTCACCCCTCCACTTT. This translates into CASTRGAATNYNSPLHF.

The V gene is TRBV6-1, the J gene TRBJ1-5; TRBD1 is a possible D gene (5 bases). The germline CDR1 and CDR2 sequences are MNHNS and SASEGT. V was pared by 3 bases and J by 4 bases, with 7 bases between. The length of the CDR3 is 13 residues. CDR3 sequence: CASSETVNQPQHF. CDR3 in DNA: TGTGCCAGCAGTGAGACAGTAAATCAGCCCCAGCATTTT.

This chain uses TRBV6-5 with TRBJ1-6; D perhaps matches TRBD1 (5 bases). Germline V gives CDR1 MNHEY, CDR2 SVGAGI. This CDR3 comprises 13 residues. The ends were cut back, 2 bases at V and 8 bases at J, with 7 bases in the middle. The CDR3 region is CASSYGTYSPLHF. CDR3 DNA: TGTGCCAGCAGTTACGGGACTTATTCACCCCTCCACTTT.

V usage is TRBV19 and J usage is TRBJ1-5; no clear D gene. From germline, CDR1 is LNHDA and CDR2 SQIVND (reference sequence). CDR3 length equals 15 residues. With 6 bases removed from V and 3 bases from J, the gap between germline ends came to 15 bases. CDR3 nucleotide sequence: TGTGCCAGTAGGACGAGAGTGGGAGACAATCAGCCCCAGCATTTT. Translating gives CASRTRVGDNQPQHF.

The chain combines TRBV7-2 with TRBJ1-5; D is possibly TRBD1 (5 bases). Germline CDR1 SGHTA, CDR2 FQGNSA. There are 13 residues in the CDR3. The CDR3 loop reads CAGGGVQHQPQHF. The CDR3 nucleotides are TGTGCTGGGGGAGGGGTTCAGCATCAGCCCCAGCATTTT.

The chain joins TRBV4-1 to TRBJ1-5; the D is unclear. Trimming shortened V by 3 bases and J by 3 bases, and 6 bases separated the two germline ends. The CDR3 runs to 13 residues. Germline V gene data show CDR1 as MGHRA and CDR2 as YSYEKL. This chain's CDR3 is CASSQDFNQPQHF. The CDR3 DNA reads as TGCGCCAGCAGCCAGGACTTCAATCAGCCCCAGCATTTT.

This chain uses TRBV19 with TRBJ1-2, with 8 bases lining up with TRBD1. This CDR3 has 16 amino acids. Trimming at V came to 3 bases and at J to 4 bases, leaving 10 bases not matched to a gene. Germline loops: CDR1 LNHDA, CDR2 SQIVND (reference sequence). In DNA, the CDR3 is TGTGCCAGTAGTATGGGAATGGGACAGGAGGCCTATGGCTACACCTTC. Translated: CASSMGMGQEAYGYTF.

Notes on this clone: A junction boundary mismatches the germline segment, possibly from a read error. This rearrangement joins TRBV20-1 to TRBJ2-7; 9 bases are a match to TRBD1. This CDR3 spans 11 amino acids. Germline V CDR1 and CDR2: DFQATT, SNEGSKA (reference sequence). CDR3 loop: CSARIGTGFAF. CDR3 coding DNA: TGCAGTGCTCGAATCGGGACAGGGTTCGCCTTC.

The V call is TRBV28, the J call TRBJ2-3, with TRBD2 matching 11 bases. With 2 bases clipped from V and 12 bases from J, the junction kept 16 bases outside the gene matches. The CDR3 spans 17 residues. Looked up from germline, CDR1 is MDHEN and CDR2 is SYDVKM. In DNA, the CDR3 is TGTGCCAGCAGTTTAGTAGCGTCCCTAGCGGGGGGAGTTTCACAGTATTTT. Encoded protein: CASSLVASLAGGVSQYF.

This chain's CDR3 is CASTPGTGPEAFF. The CDR3 bases are TGTGCCAGCACACCCGGGACAGGGCCTGAAGCTTTCTTT. The chain uses TRBV3-1 (or the pseudogene TRBV3-2) and TRBJ1-1; 9 bases line up with TRBD1. CDR3 size: 13 residues. The germline gives CDR1 LGHDT, CDR2 YNNKEL (reference sequence). With 7 bases clipped from V and 6 bases from J, the junction kept 6 bases outside the gene matches.